This TCR beta chain was identified in a study of low-dose radiotherapy and immunotherapy resistance in tumors. The CDR3 sequence is 13 residues long. Germline V lookup: CDR1 SGHDT, CDR2 YYEEEE. V was trimmed by 0 bases and J by 7 bases, leaving 5 bases between them. This clonotype was counted at least ten times. Time point here: after trial treatment. The treatment: LDRT plus nivolumab, ipilimumab, low-dose cyclophosphamide and aspirin (RACIN trial). Tumors of eligible patients were advanced, solid and lacking tumor-infiltrating lymphocytes. TRAV- and TRBV-specific primers, spanning alpha and beta chains, primed first-strand cDNA. With a V-primer adapter and a constant-region primer, TCRs were amplified for around 20 PCR cycles. TCRdb re-derived calls from the reads in MiXCR, one entry per CDR3 protein. This table has more than 50,000 distinct CDR3 sequences, around 23% appearing once.

The sequencing used PBMCs, collected after low-dose radiotherapy plus immunotherapy. The sequence was obtained from a male donor with prostate cancer. The V call is TRBV5-6, the J call TRBJ1-6; no reliable D call. The CDR3 protein is CASSLAGNSPLHF. The CDR3 DNA reads as TGTGCCAGCAGCTTGGCCGGGAATTCACCCCTCCACTTT.